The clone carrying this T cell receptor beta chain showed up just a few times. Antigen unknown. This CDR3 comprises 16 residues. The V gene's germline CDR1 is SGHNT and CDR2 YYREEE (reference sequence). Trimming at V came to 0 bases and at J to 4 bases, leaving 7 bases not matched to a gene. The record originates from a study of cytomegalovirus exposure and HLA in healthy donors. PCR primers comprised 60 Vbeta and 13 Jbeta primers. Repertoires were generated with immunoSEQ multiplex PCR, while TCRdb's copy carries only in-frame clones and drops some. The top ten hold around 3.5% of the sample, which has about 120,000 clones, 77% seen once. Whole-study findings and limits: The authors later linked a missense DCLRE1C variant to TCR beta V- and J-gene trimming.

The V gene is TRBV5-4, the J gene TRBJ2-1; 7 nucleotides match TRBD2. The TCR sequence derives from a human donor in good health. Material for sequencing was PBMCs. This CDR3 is CASSLEGGSRYNEQFF. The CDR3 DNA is TGTGCCAGCAGCTTGGAGGGCGGGAGTCGGTACAATGAGCAGTTCTTC.